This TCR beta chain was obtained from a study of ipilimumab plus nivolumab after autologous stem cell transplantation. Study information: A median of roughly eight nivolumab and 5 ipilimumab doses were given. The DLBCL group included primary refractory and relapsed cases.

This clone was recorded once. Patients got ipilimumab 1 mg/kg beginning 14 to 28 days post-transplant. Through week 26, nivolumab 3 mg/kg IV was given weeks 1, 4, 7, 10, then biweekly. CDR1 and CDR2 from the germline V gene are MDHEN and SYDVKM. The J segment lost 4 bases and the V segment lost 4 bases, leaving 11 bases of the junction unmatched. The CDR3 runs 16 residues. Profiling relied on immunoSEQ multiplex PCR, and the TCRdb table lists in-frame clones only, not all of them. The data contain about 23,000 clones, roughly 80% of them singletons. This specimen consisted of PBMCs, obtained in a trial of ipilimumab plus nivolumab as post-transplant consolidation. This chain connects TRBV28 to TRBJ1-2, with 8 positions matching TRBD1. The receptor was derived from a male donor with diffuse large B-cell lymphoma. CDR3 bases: TGTGCCAGCAGTTCCGTGGACAGGGACCCTTTCTATGGCTACACCTTC. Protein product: CASSSVDRDPFYGYTF.